This T cell receptor (beta chain) derives from a study of T-cell reconstitution after alpha-beta-depleted transplantation in children. The study's findings and limits: Diversity of TCRbeta at day 60 was high in some patients, arising from surviving recipient T cells and thymic progenitors. Several hundred rapidly expanded clones from non-depleted graft cells reportedly supplied alpha-beta T cells about two months post-transplant. T-cell numbers and diversity one year post-transplant derived largely from freshly generated T cells.

This CDR3 contains 15 residues. Trimming pared 5 bases from V and 4 bases from J, leaving 15 bases between. Looked up from germline, CDR1 is SSHAT and CDR2 is FNYEAQ (reference sequence). Comments on this clonotype: Its antigen is not identified.

As it was prepared, the TCRbeta library received unique molecular identifiers. TCRdb re-analysed the PCR reads in MiXCR, keeping a single row per CDR3 protein. The table has over 200,000 distinct CDR3 sequences, roughly a sixth seen once. Sequenced here: PBMCs, mostly from graft donor cells, sampled 360 days after TCRalphabeta/CD19-depleted stem cell transplant. This clonotype was obtained from a male patient between 2 and 10 years old who had a stem cell transplant for acute lymphoblastic leukemia, so the T cells may come from the graft donor. The rearrangement joins TRBV7-7 to TRBJ2-1; a weak D match, TRBD1 (6 bases). CDR3 amino acids: CASSPDGTRYNEQFF. CDR3 DNA: TGTGCCAGCAGCCCGGACGGGACACGTTACAATGAGCAGTTCTTC.